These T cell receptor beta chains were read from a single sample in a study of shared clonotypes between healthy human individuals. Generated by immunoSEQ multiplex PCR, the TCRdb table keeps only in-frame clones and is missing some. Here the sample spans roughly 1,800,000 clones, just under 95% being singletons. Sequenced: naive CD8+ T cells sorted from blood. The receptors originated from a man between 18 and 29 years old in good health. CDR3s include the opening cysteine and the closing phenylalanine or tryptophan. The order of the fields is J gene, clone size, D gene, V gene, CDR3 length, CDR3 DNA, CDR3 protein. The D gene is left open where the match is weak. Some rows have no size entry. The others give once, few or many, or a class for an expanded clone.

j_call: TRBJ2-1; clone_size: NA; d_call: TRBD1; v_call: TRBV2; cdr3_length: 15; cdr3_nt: TGTGCCAGCAGTGAACCGGGGACAGGGTTCGATGAGCAGTTCTTC; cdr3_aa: CASSEPGTGFDEQFF
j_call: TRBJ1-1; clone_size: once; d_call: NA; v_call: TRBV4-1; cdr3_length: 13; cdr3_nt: TGCGCCAGCAGCCAAGAGGCGGCCACTGAAGCTTTCTTT; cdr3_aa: CASSQEAATEAFF
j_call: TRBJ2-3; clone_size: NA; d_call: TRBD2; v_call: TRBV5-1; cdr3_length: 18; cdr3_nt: TGCGCCAGCAGCTTGGGTCTAGCGGGGGTCCAAAGCACAGATACGCAGTATTTT; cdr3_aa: CASSLGLAGVQSTDTQYF
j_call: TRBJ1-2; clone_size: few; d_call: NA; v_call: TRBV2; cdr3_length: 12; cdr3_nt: TGTGCCAGCAGTGGACAACCCGACGGCTACACCTTC; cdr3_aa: CASSGQPDGYTF
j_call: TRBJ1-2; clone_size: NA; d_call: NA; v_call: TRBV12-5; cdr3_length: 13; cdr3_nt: TGTGCTAGTGGTTTACCGGACAGTCCTGGCTACACCTTC; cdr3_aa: CASGLPDSPGYTF
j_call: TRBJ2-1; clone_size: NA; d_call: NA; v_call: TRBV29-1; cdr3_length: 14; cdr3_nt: TGCAGCGTTGCCCTGGGGATAGCTGGGAATGAGCAGTTCTTC; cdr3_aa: CSVALGIAGNEQFF
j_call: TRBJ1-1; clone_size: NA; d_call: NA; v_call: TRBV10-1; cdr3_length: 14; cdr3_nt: TGCGCCAGTATCAACCACGACACGGCAACTGAAGCTTTCTTT; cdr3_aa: CASINHDTATEAFF
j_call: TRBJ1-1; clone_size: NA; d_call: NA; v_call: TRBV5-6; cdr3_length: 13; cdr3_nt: TGTGCCAGCAGCTTGGGGGGGCACACTGAAGCTTTCTTT; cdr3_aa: CASSLGGHTEAFF
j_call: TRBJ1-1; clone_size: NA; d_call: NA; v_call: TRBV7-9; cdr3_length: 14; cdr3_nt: TGTGCCAGCAGCTCGACAAGGGGGATTTGGGAAGCTTTCTTT; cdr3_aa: CASSSTRGIWEAFF
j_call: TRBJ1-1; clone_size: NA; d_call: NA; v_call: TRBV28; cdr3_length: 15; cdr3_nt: TGTGCCAGCAGTTTGACAGGTGTTACGAACACTGAAGCTTTCTTT; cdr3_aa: CASSLTGVTNTEAFF
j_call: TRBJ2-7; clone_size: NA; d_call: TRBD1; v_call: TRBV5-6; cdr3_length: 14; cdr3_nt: TGTGCCAGCAGCTCATTTCTGGACAGGGACGAGCAGTACTTC; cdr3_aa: CASSSFLDRDEQYF
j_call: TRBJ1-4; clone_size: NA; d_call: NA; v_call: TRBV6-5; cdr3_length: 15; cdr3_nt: TGTGCCAGCAGTACCACAGGTGCAACTAATGAAAAACTGTTTTTT; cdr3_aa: CASSTTGATNEKLFF
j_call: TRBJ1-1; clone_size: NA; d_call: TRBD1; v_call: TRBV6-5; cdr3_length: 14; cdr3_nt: TGTGCCAGCAGTTCCCAAGGGGGCCCTATTGAAGCTTTCTTT; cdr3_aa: CASSSQGGPIEAFF
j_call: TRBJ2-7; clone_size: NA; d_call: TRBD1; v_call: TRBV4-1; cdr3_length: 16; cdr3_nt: TGCGCCAGCAGCCTTCTCTGGACAGGGGATCTCTACGAGCAGTACTTC; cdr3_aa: CASSLLWTGDLYEQYF
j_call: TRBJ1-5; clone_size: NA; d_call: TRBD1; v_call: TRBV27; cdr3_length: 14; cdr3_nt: TGTGCCAGCAGTCTGCAACAGGGGAATCAGCCCCAGCATTTT; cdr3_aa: CASSLQQGNQPQHF
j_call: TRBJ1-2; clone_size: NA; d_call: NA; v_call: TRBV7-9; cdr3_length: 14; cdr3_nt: TGTGCCAGCAGCTTAGCGGGTTATAACTATGGCTACACCTTC; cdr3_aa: CASSLAGYNYGYTF
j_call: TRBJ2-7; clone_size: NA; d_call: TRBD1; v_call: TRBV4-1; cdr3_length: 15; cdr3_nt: TGCGCCAGCAGCCAAGAGGGACAGGTTCTCTACGAGCAGTACTTC; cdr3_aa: CASSQEGQVLYEQYF
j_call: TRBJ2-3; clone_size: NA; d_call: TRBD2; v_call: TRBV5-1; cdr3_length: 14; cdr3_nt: TGCGCCAGCAGCGCGGGACTAGCGGCAGATACGCAGTATTTT; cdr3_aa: CASSAGLAADTQYF
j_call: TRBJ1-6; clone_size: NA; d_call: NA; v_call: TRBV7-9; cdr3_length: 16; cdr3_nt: TGTGCCAGCAGCCCGGCGGTGGGCACCGGGAATTCACCCCTCCACTTT; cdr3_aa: CASSPAVGTGNSPLHF
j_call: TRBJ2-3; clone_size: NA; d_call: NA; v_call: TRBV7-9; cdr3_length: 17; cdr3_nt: TGTGCCAGCAGCTTGGCCCGAGGACAGGGAGGGGCAGATACGCGGTATTTT; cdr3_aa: CASSLARGQGGADTRYF
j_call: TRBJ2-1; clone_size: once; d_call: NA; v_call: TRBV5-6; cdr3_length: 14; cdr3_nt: TGTGCCAGCAGCTTGGGGGCCGTCTCCAATGAGCAGTTCTTC; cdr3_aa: CASSLGAVSNEQFF
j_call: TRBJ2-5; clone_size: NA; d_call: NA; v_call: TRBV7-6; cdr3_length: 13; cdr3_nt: TGTGCCAGCAGCTCCCGGGCTATAGAGACCCAGTACTTC; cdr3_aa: CASSSRAIETQYF
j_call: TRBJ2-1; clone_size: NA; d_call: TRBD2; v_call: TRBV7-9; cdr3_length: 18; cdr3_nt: TGTGCCAGCAGCCCCCGTGTTACGGTAGCGGGGTTCTACAATGAGCAGTTCTTC; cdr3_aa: CASSPRVTVAGFYNEQFF
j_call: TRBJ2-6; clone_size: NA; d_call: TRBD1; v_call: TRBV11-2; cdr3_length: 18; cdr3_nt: TGTGCCAGCAGCTCATGGACAGGGGACCCCCCTGGGGCCAACGTCCTGACTTTC; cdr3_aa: CASSSWTGDPPGANVLTF
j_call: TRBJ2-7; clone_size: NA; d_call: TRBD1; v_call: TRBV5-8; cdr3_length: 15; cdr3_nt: TGTGCCAGCAGCTTGGAAGGGACAGGGGTGTCCGAGCAGTACTTC; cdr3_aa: CASSLEGTGVSEQYF